This TCR beta chain was identified in a study of regulatory T cells in long-lasting Graves disease. Study observations and caveats: Favored gene segments in persistent disease were TRBV28, TRBJ1-2 and TRBJ2-5.

Described time point: newly diagnosed GD, antithyroid drugs for less than 3 months. From PBMCs, RNA was extracted and then used to make the TCR library. This clonotype was seen only a few times. What it binds is unknown. Trimming removed 3 bases at V and 10 bases at J, with 10 bases between. The CDR3 length is 13 residues. Germline CDR1 MDHEN, CDR2 SYDVKM. Arm-PCR with iRepertoire HTBI primers amplified the CDR3 regions for these TCR beta libraries. TCRdb processed the multiplex PCR reads anew with MiXCR; each CDR3 protein has one entry. The profile shows around 480,000 distinct CDR3 sequences, 15% to 20% of them singletons. These sequences were also reported in another study, on T cells in Graves' hyperthyroidism and ophthalmopathy. That study adds: The hyperthyroidism was newly diagnosed and had lasted under 2 months; the patients were aged 18 to 65. Uncontrolled infection, other autoimmune disease, pregnancy and lactation each barred patients from inclusion. The model predicted ophthalmopathy a median approximately six months before onset.

This clonotype was obtained from a man aged 40-49 years with Graves disease. The chain employs TRBV28 and TRBJ1-6; D gene unclear. The material was peripheral blood mononuclear cells (PBMCs), obtained at new diagnosis, from a patient treated with antithyroid drugs. The CDR3, as DNA: TGTGCCAGCAGTTTTCCTAATGAATCACCCCTCCACTTT. It encodes CASSFPNESPLHF. Looking up the rest from reference TRBV28 and TRBJ1-6 gives the full variable domain: DVKVTQSSRYLVKRTGEKVFLECVQDMDHENMFWYRQDPGLGLRLIYFSYDVKMKEKGDIPEGYSVSREKKERFSLILESASTNQTSMYLCASSFPNESPLHFGNGTRLTVT.